Listed below are T cell receptor beta chains from one sample, sequenced in a study of blood T cell repertoires in COVID-19. Here immunoSEQ multiplex PCR was the method, and the copy in TCRdb shows in-frame clones only, minus some. This sample yields 190,000 or so clones, of which around nine tenths are seen a single time; around 6.6% belongs to the top ten. The sequencing input was peripheral blood. These receptor sequences come from a man in his forties with acute or convalescent COVID-19. The CDR3 runs from the conserved cysteine through the conserved F or W. The D gene is left open where the match is weak. Clone size is shown for a subset of rows, as once, few, many or a class of expanded clone.

TRBJ1-1 TRBV15 . . CATSRESGYTEAFF TGTGCCACCAGCAGAGAGTCGGGGTACACTGAAGCTTTCTTT
TRBJ1-1 TRBV6-1 . . CASSEAGVGTEAFF TGTGCCAGCAGTGAAGCAGGGGTTGGCACTGAAGCTTTCTTT
TRBJ2-3 TRBV18 . . CASSGVPPDTQYF TGTGCCAGCTCCGGGGTTCCGCCAGATACGCAGTATTTT
TRBJ1-2 TRBV4-3 . . CASSQDPGYGYTF TGCGCCAGCAGCCAAGATCCCGGGTATGGCTACACCTTC
TRBJ2-5 TRBV25-1 . . CASSGQETQYF TGTGCCAGCAGTGGTCAGGAGACCCAGTACTTC
TRBJ1-5 TRBV19 . . CASSIDRIQPQHF TGTGCCAGTAGTATTGACAGGATCCAGCCCCAGCATTTT
TRBJ2-2 TRBV6-4 . . CASSLKNTGELFF TGTGCCAGCAGTTTAAAGAACACCGGGGAGCTGTTTTTT
TRBJ2-7 TRBV7-2 . TRBD1 CASSYGQGAPYEQYF TGTGCCAGCAGCTACGGACAGGGGGCCCCCTACGAGCAGTACTTC
TRBJ2-3 TRBV11-2 . . CASSLGGVYTDTQYF TGTGCCAGCAGCTTAGGGGGGGTTTACACAGATACGCAGTATTTT
TRBJ1-1 TRBV15 . . CATSRATNTEAFF TGTGCCACCAGCAGGGCAACGAACACTGAAGCTTTCTTT
TRBJ2-5 TRBV25-1 . TRBD1 CASRNRGALQETQYF TGTGCCAGCAGGAACAGGGGGGCCTTACAAGAGACCCAGTACTTC
TRBJ1-2 TRBV29-1 . TRBD1 CSVTGTGDNYGYTF TGCAGCGTCACCGGGACAGGGGACAACTATGGCTACACCTTC
TRBJ1-5 TRBV28 . . CASSLTGVNQPQHF TGTGCCAGCAGTTTAACAGGAGTCAATCAGCCCCAGCATTTT
TRBJ1-5 TRBV4-1 . . CASSPSDALGAGNQPQHF TGCGCCAGCAGCCCTTCCGATGCTTTGGGGGCAGGCAATCAGCCCCAGCATTTT
TRBJ1-1 TRBV20-1 . . CSASGGGTIEAFF TGCAGTGCTAGTGGGGGGGGGACAATAGAAGCTTTCTTT
TRBJ2-4 TRBV29-1 . . CSVEGLAKNIQYF TGCAGCGTTGAAGGGCTAGCCAAAAACATTCAGTACTTC
TRBJ1-1 TRBV12-5 . TRBD1 CASGPKDRGWTEAFF TGTGCTAGTGGTCCCAAAGACAGGGGGTGGACTGAAGCTTTCTTT
TRBJ2-1 TRBV6-6 . . CASSYSAGNEQFF TGTGCCAGCAGTTACTCTGCGGGAAATGAGCAGTTCTTC
TRBJ2-3 TRBV11-2 . TRBD2 CASSSYGRGVTADTQYF TGTGCCAGCAGCTCCTATGGGCGGGGGGTAACCGCAGATACGCAGTATTTT
TRBJ2-1 TRBV5-4 . . CASSGDAGQNEQFF TGTGCCAGCAGCGGGGACGCGGGGCAAAATGAGCAGTTCTTC
TRBJ2-2 TRBV29-1 . . CSVEVVSGGELFF TGCAGCGTTGAAGTGGTCTCCGGCGGGGAGCTGTTTTTT
TRBJ1-1 TRBV11-3 . . CASSLDGPNTEAFF TGTGCCAGCAGCTTAGATGGGCCGAACACTGAAGCTTTCTTT
TRBJ2-3 TRBV5-1 . . CASNNRATDTQYF TGCGCCAGCAACAACAGGGCCACAGATACGCAGTATTTT
TRBJ2-3 TRBV7-2 once TRBD2 CASSLALAGGTDTQYF TGTGCCAGCAGCTTAGCGCTGGCGGGGGGAACAGATACGCAGTATTTT
TRBJ1-5 TRBV2 . TRBD1 CASRASRGPNQPQHF TGTGCCAGCAGAGCTTCCAGGGGGCCAAATCAGCCCCAGCATTTT
TRBJ1-5 TRBV24-1 . TRBD1 CATSPGTDNQPQHF TGTGCCACCAGTCCCGGGACAGACAATCAGCCCCAGCATTTT
TRBJ1-2 TRBV7-2 . TRBD1 CASSLTGQGSYGYTF TGTGCCAGCAGCTTGACGGGACAGGGGTCCTATGGCTACACCTTC
TRBJ1-2 TRBV2 . TRBD1 CASSPGTGSYTF TGTGCCAGCAGCCCCGGGACAGGGAGCTACACCTTC
TRBJ2-1 TRBV3-1/TRBV3-2 once . CASSQETGEGNEQFF TGTGCCAGCAGCCAAGAGACAGGGGAGGGAAATGAGCAGTTCTTC
TRBJ2-2 TRBV9 . TRBD1 CASSVGTGGTGELFF TGTGCCAGCAGCGTAGGGACAGGGGGAACCGGGGAGCTGTTTTTT
TRBJ1-1 TRBV28 . . CASSPRHLEAFF TGTGCCAGCAGTCCAAGACACCTTGAAGCTTTCTTT
TRBJ2-7 TRBV5-1 . . CASSLGGRSYEQYF TGCGCCAGCAGCTTAGGAGGGCGCTCCTACGAGCAGTACTTC
TRBJ1-1 TRBV28 . . CASSLRTGYTEAFF TGTGCCAGCAGTTTAAGAACAGGGTACACTGAAGCTTTCTTT
TRBJ2-7 TRBV6-5 . . CASRVTGYEQYF TGTGCCAGCAGAGTTACAGGGTACGAGCAGTACTTC
TRBJ2-2 TRBV4-1 . . CASREEGNTGELFF TGCGCCAGCCGTGAGGAGGGTAACACCGGGGAGCTGTTTTTT
TRBJ1-1 TRBV6-6 . . CASSYTTGLNTEAFF TGTGCCAGCAGTTATACGACGGGGTTGAACACTGAAGCTTTCTTT
TRBJ1-5 TRBV5-6 few TRBD1 CASSATGQDFSNQPQHF TGTGCCAGCAGCGCTACGGGACAGGATTTTAGCAATCAGCCCCAGCATTTT
TRBJ1-6 TRBV6-2/TRBV6-3 . TRBD1 CASSIPGGGSYNSPLHF TGTGCCAGCAGTATCCCAGGGGGCGGCTCCTATAATTCACCCCTCCACTTT
TRBJ1-1 TRBV30 . . CAWDGRGGLEAFF TGTGCCTGGGACGGGAGGGGAGGGTTAGAAGCTTTCTTT
TRBJ2-1 TRBV3-1/TRBV3-2 . TRBD1 CASSQGGQGAVNEQFF TGTGCCAGCAGCCAAGGGGGACAGGGGGCGGTTAATGAGCAGTTCTTC